The 15 T cell receptor beta chains below come from one sample, sequenced in a study of T cell repertoires in cytomegalovirus infection. No antigens are known for them. TCRdb redid the calling of the reads with MiXCR, one entry per CDR3 protein. The sample lists fewer than 950,000 distinct CDR3 sequences; 32% were seen once. The sequences come from cultured CD8+ T cells from PBMCs, collected from culture after CMV antigen stimulation. The source of these receptors is a human donor in good health (CMV status not recorded). Some clones in this sample may be carry-over from other donors' samples.

This clonotype was seen only a few times. J is TRBJ2-1 and V is TRBV6-5, with D tentatively TRBD2 (5 bases). This CDR3 has 14 residues. The germline gives CDR1 MNHEY, CDR2 SVGAGI. The germline V and J ends were trimmed by 0 bases and 10 bases, with 13 bases remaining between them. CDR3 sequence reads: CASSYSILGEEQFF. The CDR3 DNA reads TGTGCCAGCAGTTACTCGATTTTGGGAGAGGAGCAGTTCTTC.

The rearrangement links TRBV2 to TRBJ1-5, with D hard to call. The germline V gene has CDR1 SNHLY and CDR2 FYNNEI. Trimming left V 4 bases short and J 12 bases short, with 10 bases between. CDR3 length: 11 residues. In DNA form, the CDR3 reads TGTGCCAGCAGTGGGGCCCGTGACCAGCATTTT. Amino acids: CASSGARDQHF.

This clonotype was detected only a few times. The chain has TRBV5-6 and TRBJ1-3, with D uncertain. This CDR3 is built from 14 residues. From germline, CDR1 is SGHDT and CDR2 YYEEEE. With 0 bases removed from V and 4 bases from J, the gap between germline ends came to 8 bases. CDR3 coding DNA: TGTGCCAGCAGCTTGGAGGAGTACGGAAACACCATATATTTT. It is translated as CASSLEEYGNTIYF.

The rearrangement links TRBV20-1 to TRBJ2-1; 9 bases match TRBD2. Germline CDR1 and CDR2: DFQATT and SNEGSKA (reference sequence). Germline trimming cut 0 bases from V and 6 bases from J; bases unmatched to any gene: 6. The CDR3 runs to 15 residues. The CDR3 nucleotides read TGCAGTGCTAGAGATTCAAGCGGGGGGCGCAATGAGCAGTTCTTC. Residues: CSARDSSGGRNEQFF.

The sample holds one count of this clonotype. This chain uses TRBV7-6 with TRBJ2-1, with D tentatively TRBD1 (6 bases). The ends were cut back, 10 bases at V and 7 bases at J, with 14 bases in the middle. CDR1 is SGHVS, CDR2 FNYEAQ, per germline. This CDR3 has 12 residues. The CDR3 sequence is CANSPQGNEQFF. CDR3 nucleotide sequence: TGTGCCAACAGTCCACAGGGAAATGAGCAGTTCTTC.

The V and J genes are TRBV7-8 and TRBJ2-2; the D is unclear. Trimming removed 7 bases at V and 5 bases at J, with 14 bases between. This CDR3 spans 14 amino acids. Germline CDR1 reads SGHVS; CDR2 reads FQNEAQ. As DNA, the CDR3 is TGTGCCAGCAACCCAAGGCTATCTACCGGGGAGCTGTTTTTT. Protein: CASNPRLSTGELFF.

CDR3 DNA sequence: TGTGCCAGCAATTGGGGACGGAGCCAAGAGACCCAGTACTTC. Amino acids: CASNWGRSQETQYF. This rearrangement joins TRBV6-2 or TRBV6-3 to TRBJ2-5, with D perhaps being TRBD1 or TRBD2 (5 bases each). Germline CDR1 is MNHEY and CDR2 is SVGEGT. The CDR3 extends over 14 amino acids. Trimming took off 7 bases at V and 1 base at J, with 13 bases between the two ends.

The rearrangement uses TRBV10-3 and TRBJ2-2; 8 nucleotides line up with TRBD2. V shed 6 bases, J shed 7 bases, and the junction held 4 bases outside the gene matches. Germline CDR1 ENHRY, CDR2 SYGVKD. The CDR3 consists of 13 residues. CDR3 coding DNA: TGTGCCATCAGGACCGGGACTAGCGGGGAGCTGTTTTTT. This codes for CAIRTGTSGELFF.

This clonotype occurred many times. The chain is built from TRBV6-5 and TRBJ1-1, with a weak D call TRBD1 (5 bases). CDR3 size: 11 residues. Deletions cut 2 bases from V and 9 bases from J, with 7 bases between. CDR1 and CDR2 from the germline V gene are MNHEY and SVGAGI. CDR3 sequence reads: CASSYGGKAFF. The DNA for the CDR3 is TGTGCCAGCAGTTACGGGGGGAAAGCTTTCTTT.

There are a few counts of this clonotype. The chain carries TRBV19 and TRBJ2-1, with 8 bases matching TRBD1. Germline-derived CDR1 and CDR2 are LNHDA and SQIVND (reference sequence). V lost 1 base to trimming and J lost 8 bases; unmatched junction nucleotides: 4. The CDR3 spans 14 residues. CDR3 residues: CASSIVDRGDEQFF. CDR3 coding DNA: TGTGCCAGTAGTATAGTTGACAGGGGAGATGAGCAGTTCTTC.

The chain links TRBV14 to TRBJ1-2, with D unresolved. CDR3 length: 17 amino acids. V shed 0 bases and J shed 2 bases, with 16 bases lying between them. In germline, CDR1 is SGHDN, CDR2 FVKESK. CDR3 sequence reads: CASSQEILDIANYGYTF. For the CDR3, the DNA is TGTGCCAGCAGCCAAGAAATTCTAGACATCGCAAACTATGGCTACACCTTC.

This clonotype occurred a few times. J is TRBJ2-6 and V is TRBV19; possibly TRBD1 for D (6 bases). Trimming left V 3 bases short and J 0 bases short, with 6 bases between. Germline V gene lookup returns CDR1 LNHDA and CDR2 SQIVND (reference sequence). The CDR3 extends over 15 amino acids. CDR3 DNA: TGTGCCAGTAGTATGGACAGCTCTGGGGCCAACGTCCTGACTTTC. This gives the protein CASSMDSSGANVLTF.

The rearrangement uses TRBV7-6 and TRBJ1-5; no clear D. The CDR3 is 14 residues long. The V end lost 2 bases, the J end lost 9 bases, and 14 bases lay between the germline ends. Looked up from germline, CDR1 is SGHVS and CDR2 is FNYEAQ. CDR3 protein: CASSLKGGVRPQHF. As DNA, the CDR3 is TGTGCCAGCAGCTTAAAAGGCGGAGTCAGGCCCCAGCATTTT.

This rearrangement joins TRBV9 to TRBJ2-7; tentatively, D is TRBD1 (6 bases). Germline V gene sequence: CDR1 SGDLS, CDR2 YYNGEE. The CDR3 has 15 residues. V lost 3 bases to trimming and J lost 5 bases, with 18 bases between them. CDR3 DNA sequence: TGTGCCAGCAGCGGTCCGGGACAAGATGGGGACGAGCAGTACTTC. It encodes CASSGPGQDGDEQYF.

Only a few counts were recorded for this clonotype. The chain has TRBV6-5 and TRBJ1-1; the D is unclear. Trimming removed 8 bases from V and 1 base from J, with 17 bases in between. CDR3 size: 15 residues. Germline values: CDR1 MNHEY, CDR2 SVGAGI. CDR3 region: CASLTRVRPNTEAFF. CDR3 nucleotides: TGTGCCAGCCTGACTCGTGTGAGACCGAACACTGAAGCTTTCTTT.